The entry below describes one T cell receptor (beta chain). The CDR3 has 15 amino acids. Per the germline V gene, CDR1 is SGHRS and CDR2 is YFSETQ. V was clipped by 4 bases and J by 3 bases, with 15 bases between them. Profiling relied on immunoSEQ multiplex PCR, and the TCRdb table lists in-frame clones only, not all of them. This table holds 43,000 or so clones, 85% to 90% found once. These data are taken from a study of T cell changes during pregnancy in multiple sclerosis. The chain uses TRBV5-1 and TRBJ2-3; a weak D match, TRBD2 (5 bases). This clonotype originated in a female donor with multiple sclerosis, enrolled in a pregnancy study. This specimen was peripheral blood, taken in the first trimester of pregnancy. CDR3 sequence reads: CASSMSMGVTDTQYF. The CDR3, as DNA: TGCGCCAGCAGCATGTCGATGGGAGTAACAGATACGCAGTATTTT. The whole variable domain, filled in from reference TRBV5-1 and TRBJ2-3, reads KAGVTQTPRYLIKTRGQQVTLSCSPISGHRSVSWYQQTPGQGLQFLFEYFSETQRNKGNFPGRFSGRQFSNSRSEMNVSTLELGDSALYLCASSMSMGVTDTQYFGPGTRLTVL.